Presented here are 5 T cell receptor beta chains from one specimen sequenced in a study of beta chain features in type 1 diabetes (dated by TCRdb to the late 2010s). Findings and caveats that apply to the study as a whole: In all four CD4+ subsets, TCRB CDR3 length was moderately but significantly shorter in type 1 diabetes patients.

For these receptors, no antigen is known. Receptor libraries were prepared by the immunoSEQ multiplex PCR assay. The entire isolated RNA was reverse transcribed using the High Capacity cDNA Reverse Transcription Kit, and thus expressed TCRB transcripts were sequenced. The immuneACCESS repertoire file appears here via TCRdb, limited to in-frame rearrangements. These files lack a portion of the clones; in checked studies, under half of the deficit traces to unresolved V genes, and the cause of the others is not known. This sample gives roughly 340,000 clones in total; 10% to 15% of them show up just once. The top ten clones comprise 0.0095% to 0.012% of the sample. Input material: naive CD4+ T cells from blood. The sample's cell subset or site label is to be understood as: true naive CD4+ T cells. These receptors came from a woman younger than 30 with type 1 diabetes.

This clone was seen more than once but under ten times. The J gene is TRBJ1-4, the V gene TRBV4-1; D remains unclear. This CDR3 contains 13 residues. V lost 3 bases and J lost 9, with 11 bases in between. Germline V gene sequence: CDR1 MGHRA, CDR2 YSYEKL. The CDR3, as DNA: TGCGCCAGCAGCCAGCCAGTGAATCAAAAACTGTTTTTT. This gives the protein CASSQPVNQKLFF.

J is TRBJ2-7 and V is TRBV7-9; weak D call: TRBD1 (5 bases). The CDR3 sequence is 11 residues long. Germline CDR1 reads SEHNR; CDR2 reads FQNEAQ (reference sequence). The CDR3 here is CAGQGQYEQYF. The CDR3 DNA is TGTGCGGGGCAGGGTCAATACGAGCAGTACTTC.

In its sample, this clone was seen a few times. The chain recombines TRBV5-6 with TRBJ2-7; 10 bases align to TRBD1. The germline V gene encodes CDR1 SGHDT and CDR2 YYEEEE. Trimming at V came to 2 bases and at J to 5 bases, leaving 7 bases not matched to a gene. The CDR3 has 15 amino acids. The CDR3 loop reads CASSFFRDRGNEQYF. The DNA for the CDR3 is TGTGCCAGCAGCTTTTTTAGGGACAGGGGCAACGAGCAGTACTTC.

The J gene is TRBJ1-5, the V gene TRBV19, with 7 bases matching TRBD1. V lost 4 bases to trimming and J lost 14 bases; unmatched junction nucleotides: 11. This CDR3 comprises 13 residues. The germline gives CDR1 LNHDA, CDR2 SQIVND (reference sequence). The CDR3 coding sequence is TGTGCCAGTAGTAGACAGACCTCCGGGACAGAGCATTTT. Encoded protein: CASSRQTSGTEHF. The variable domain in full, with the rest retrieved from reference TRBV19 and TRBJ1-5, is DGGITQSPKYLFRKEGQNVTLSCEQNLNHDAMYWYRQDPGQGLRLIYYSQIVNDFQKGDIAEGYSVSREKKESFPLTVTSAQKNPTAFYLCASSRQTSGTEHFGDGTRLSIL.

V gene TRBV28 combines with J gene TRBJ1-3, with D possibly TRBD1 on 5 matching bases. The germline V gene encodes CDR1 MDHEN and CDR2 SYDVKM. The CDR3 totals 10 residues. Between the trimmed V and J ends, which lost 8 bases and 10 bases, there was a span of 9 bases. The CDR3: CASGGGTIYF. The DNA of the CDR3 is TGTGCCAGCGGGGGGGGGACCATATATTTT.